Listed below are T cell receptor beta chains from one sample, sequenced in a study of blood T cell repertoires in COVID-19. TCRdb keeps only in-frame clones here, not all; method: immunoSEQ multiplex PCR. The sample has tens of thousands of clones, approximately 86% seen once; the top ten hold 1.4%. The sequencing sample was made of peripheral blood. The receptors here all came from a woman aged 60-75 years with acute or convalescent COVID-19. Both conserved end residues are part of each CDR3. The D gene is left open where the match is weak. Rows give clone size only sometimes, using once, few, many, or a class for an expanded clone.

d_call: TRBD2; j_call: TRBJ2-1; cdr3_length: 14; clone_size: .; v_call: TRBV6-5; cdr3_aa: CASSMGLAVNEQFF; cdr3_nt: TGTGCCAGCAGTATGGGACTAGCGGTCAATGAGCAGTTCTTC
d_call: .; j_call: TRBJ2-7; cdr3_length: 13; clone_size: once; v_call: TRBV6-5; cdr3_aa: CASSSRGRYEQYF; cdr3_nt: TGTGCCAGCAGTAGCAGGGGCCGTTACGAGCAGTACTTC
d_call: .; j_call: TRBJ1-1; cdr3_length: 14; clone_size: .; v_call: TRBV7-9; cdr3_aa: CASSYQGGHTEAFF; cdr3_nt: TGTGCCAGCAGCTATCAGGGCGGACACACTGAAGCTTTCTTT
d_call: TRBD1; j_call: TRBJ2-1; cdr3_length: 15; clone_size: .; v_call: TRBV19; cdr3_aa: CASTTGGRSYNEQFF; cdr3_nt: TGTGCCAGTACCACAGGGGGCAGATCCTACAATGAGCAGTTCTTC
d_call: TRBD1; j_call: TRBJ1-2; cdr3_length: 14; clone_size: once; v_call: TRBV18; cdr3_aa: CASSSDRGHEGYTF; cdr3_nt: TGTGCCAGCTCGTCGGACAGGGGGCATGAAGGCTACACCTTC
d_call: .; j_call: TRBJ2-3; cdr3_length: 17; clone_size: .; v_call: TRBV7-8; cdr3_aa: CASSTPRSGMSADTQYF; cdr3_nt: TGTGCCAGCAGCACACCCCGCTCGGGGATGAGCGCAGATACGCAGTATTTT
d_call: .; j_call: TRBJ1-3; cdr3_length: 14; clone_size: .; v_call: TRBV11-2; cdr3_aa: CASFSVNSGNTIYF; cdr3_nt: TGTGCCAGCTTCAGTGTGAACTCTGGAAACACCATATATTTT
d_call: .; j_call: TRBJ1-5; cdr3_length: 14; clone_size: once; v_call: TRBV18; cdr3_aa: CASSPDGINQPQHF; cdr3_nt: TGTGCCAGCTCACCAGACGGGATCAATCAGCCCCAGCATTTT
d_call: .; j_call: TRBJ2-5; cdr3_length: 14; clone_size: .; v_call: TRBV10-3; cdr3_aa: CAAREELAKETQYF; cdr3_nt: TGTGCCGCCCGAGAGGAACTAGCCAAAGAGACCCAGTACTTC
d_call: TRBD2; j_call: TRBJ2-3; cdr3_length: 17; clone_size: .; v_call: TRBV7-3; cdr3_aa: CASLLGLAGYTTDTQYF; cdr3_nt: TGTGCCAGCTTACTGGGGCTAGCGGGGTATACCACAGATACGCAGTATTTT
d_call: .; j_call: TRBJ1-2; cdr3_length: 14; clone_size: few; v_call: TRBV15; cdr3_aa: CATSRDLGGYGYTF; cdr3_nt: TGTGCCACCAGCAGAGATTTAGGGGGCTATGGCTACACCTTC
d_call: .; j_call: TRBJ1-2; cdr3_length: 13; clone_size: once; v_call: TRBV5-1; cdr3_aa: CASSGGVGYGYTF; cdr3_nt: TGCGCCAGCAGTGGGGGCGTGGGCTATGGCTACACCTTC
d_call: TRBD1; j_call: TRBJ1-2; cdr3_length: 13; clone_size: once; v_call: TRBV10-1; cdr3_aa: CASSDDRGFGYTF; cdr3_nt: TGCGCCAGCAGTGATGACAGGGGGTTCGGCTACACCTTC
d_call: .; j_call: TRBJ1-1; cdr3_length: 15; clone_size: once; v_call: TRBV5-1; cdr3_aa: CASSLGGRANTEAFF; cdr3_nt: TGCGCCAGCAGCTTGGGAGGCAGGGCGAACACTGAAGCTTTCTTT
d_call: .; j_call: TRBJ1-6; cdr3_length: 15; clone_size: .; v_call: TRBV7-8; cdr3_aa: CASSSGQTYNSPLHF; cdr3_nt: TGTGCCAGCAGCTCAGGACAGACATATAATTCACCCCTCCACTTT
d_call: .; j_call: TRBJ2-7; cdr3_length: 13; clone_size: .; v_call: TRBV5-1; cdr3_aa: CASSAGLFYEQYF; cdr3_nt: TGCGCCAGCAGCGCAGGACTTTTCTACGAGCAGTACTTC
d_call: TRBD1; j_call: TRBJ1-6; cdr3_length: 17; clone_size: .; v_call: TRBV4-1; cdr3_aa: CASSTITRDRKNSPLHF; cdr3_nt: TGCGCCAGCAGTACTATTACTAGGGACAGAAAAAATTCACCCCTCCACTTT
d_call: TRBD2; j_call: TRBJ2-5; cdr3_length: 16; clone_size: once; v_call: TRBV5-6; cdr3_aa: CASSSGLAGPWETQYF; cdr3_nt: TGTGCCAGCAGCTCCGGACTAGCGGGCCCCTGGGAGACCCAGTACTTC
d_call: .; j_call: TRBJ1-1; cdr3_length: 12; clone_size: .; v_call: TRBV30; cdr3_aa: CAWSLISTEAFF; cdr3_nt: TGTGCCTGGAGCCTGATTAGCACTGAAGCTTTCTTT
d_call: .; j_call: TRBJ1-1; cdr3_length: 14; clone_size: .; v_call: TRBV27; cdr3_aa: CASSPGTRGTEAFF; cdr3_nt: TGTGCCAGCAGCCCCGGGACCAGGGGCACTGAAGCTTTCTTT
d_call: .; j_call: TRBJ2-1; cdr3_length: 12; clone_size: .; v_call: TRBV7-9; cdr3_aa: CASSLSSGEQFF; cdr3_nt: TGTGCCAGCAGCTTGTCCTCCGGTGAGCAGTTCTTC
d_call: .; j_call: TRBJ2-1; cdr3_length: 13; clone_size: .; v_call: TRBV29-1; cdr3_aa: CSVGRGSYNEQFF; cdr3_nt: TGCAGCGTGGGGCGGGGATCCTACAATGAGCAGTTCTTC
d_call: TRBD1; j_call: TRBJ2-2; cdr3_length: 16; clone_size: once; v_call: TRBV4-1; cdr3_aa: CASSQGQGNLAGELFF; cdr3_nt: TGCGCCAGCAGCCAGGGACAGGGGAATCTCGCCGGGGAGCTGTTTTTT
d_call: TRBD1; j_call: TRBJ2-5; cdr3_length: 16; clone_size: .; v_call: TRBV5-4; cdr3_aa: CASSLAPGQGEETQYF; cdr3_nt: TGTGCCAGCAGCTTAGCACCGGGACAGGGGGAAGAGACCCAGTACTTC
d_call: .; j_call: TRBJ1-1; cdr3_length: 12; clone_size: .; v_call: TRBV2; cdr3_aa: CASRPRGLEAFF; cdr3_nt: TGTGCCAGCAGGCCCAGGGGCCTAGAAGCTTTCTTT
d_call: .; j_call: TRBJ2-2; cdr3_length: 14; clone_size: .; v_call: TRBV12-5; cdr3_aa: CASSLGGNTGELFF; cdr3_nt: TGTGCTAGTTCCTTGGGAGGGAACACCGGGGAGCTGTTTTTT
d_call: TRBD1; j_call: TRBJ1-2; cdr3_length: 14; clone_size: .; v_call: TRBV6-5; cdr3_aa: CASSYSDRGLGYTF; cdr3_nt: TGTGCCAGCAGTTACTCCGACAGGGGGCTTGGCTACACCTTC
d_call: TRBD1; j_call: TRBJ1-1; cdr3_length: 16; clone_size: .; v_call: TRBV19; cdr3_aa: CASRDPGQGGFTEAFF; cdr3_nt: TGTGCCAGTAGAGATCCGGGACAGGGGGGCTTTACTGAAGCTTTCTTT
d_call: TRBD1; j_call: TRBJ1-5; cdr3_length: 14; clone_size: .; v_call: TRBV6-6; cdr3_aa: CASSQDRINQPQHF; cdr3_nt: TGTGCCAGCAGCCAGGACAGGATCAATCAGCCCCAGCATTTT
d_call: .; j_call: TRBJ2-1; cdr3_length: 17; clone_size: .; v_call: TRBV7-5; cdr3_aa: CARSFGLAGGPYNEQFF; cdr3_nt: TGTGCCAGAAGCTTTGGACTAGCGGGGGGTCCCTACAATGAGCAGTTCTTC
d_call: TRBD2; j_call: TRBJ2-1; cdr3_length: 15; clone_size: .; v_call: TRBV5-1; cdr3_aa: CASSYRAGGPNEQFF; cdr3_nt: TGCGCCAGCAGCTACAGAGCGGGAGGGCCGAATGAGCAGTTCTTC
d_call: TRBD2; j_call: TRBJ2-3; cdr3_length: 16; clone_size: once; v_call: TRBV28; cdr3_aa: CASSSTGTSGRSTQYF; cdr3_nt: TGTGCCAGCAGTTCCACCGGGACTAGCGGGAGGAGCACGCAGTATTTT
d_call: .; j_call: TRBJ1-1; cdr3_length: 15; clone_size: .; v_call: TRBV9; cdr3_aa: CASSVEGHPNTEAFF; cdr3_nt: TGTGCCAGCAGCGTAGAAGGACACCCGAACACTGAAGCTTTCTTT
d_call: TRBD1; j_call: TRBJ1-4; cdr3_length: 17; clone_size: .; v_call: TRBV7-8; cdr3_aa: CASSSRTGALTNEKLFF; cdr3_nt: TGTGCCAGCAGCTCACGGACAGGGGCCTTAACTAATGAAAAACTGTTTTTT
d_call: .; j_call: TRBJ1-5; cdr3_length: 14; clone_size: .; v_call: TRBV11-1; cdr3_aa: CASSRSGINQPQHF; cdr3_nt: TGTGCCAGCAGCCGATCAGGAATCAATCAGCCCCAGCATTTT
d_call: .; j_call: TRBJ1-1; cdr3_length: 14; clone_size: .; v_call: TRBV6-5; cdr3_aa: CASSLNVIGSEAFF; cdr3_nt: TGTGCCAGCAGTTTGAATGTGATTGGCAGTGAAGCTTTCTTT
d_call: TRBD1; j_call: TRBJ2-7; cdr3_length: 14; clone_size: once; v_call: TRBV18; cdr3_aa: CASSSGQGTYEQYF; cdr3_nt: TGTGCCAGCTCAAGTGGACAGGGAACTTACGAGCAGTACTTC
d_call: TRBD1; j_call: TRBJ1-5; cdr3_length: 15; clone_size: .; v_call: TRBV6-1; cdr3_aa: CASSEAGTGSQPQHF; cdr3_nt: TGTGCCAGCAGTGAAGCGGGGACAGGCAGTCAGCCCCAGCATTTT
d_call: .; j_call: TRBJ1-1; cdr3_length: 13; clone_size: .; v_call: TRBV18; cdr3_aa: CASSPQEDTEAFF; cdr3_nt: TGTGCCAGCTCACCCCAGGAAGACACTGAAGCTTTCTTT